A single sample gave rise to the 29 T cell receptor beta chains below, sequenced in a study of CD8+CD57+ T cells in acquired aplastic anemia. For sequencing, patients were chosen who had shown expansion of CD8+CD57+ cells by flow cytometry. Researchers used genomic DNA as the template to profile TCR beta VDJ and CDR3. TCRdb used MiXCR to reprocess the reads, holding one entry per CDR3 protein. The repertoire holds some 160,000 distinct CDR3 sequences, with around half as singletons. The sample consisted of sorted CD4+, CD8+, or CD8+CD57+ T cells (not recorded which) from PBMCs. The source of these receptors is a human donor with aplastic anemia.

In its sample, this clonotype was seen a few times. This rearrangement joins TRBV10-3 to TRBJ2-2, with 11 nucleotides matching TRBD2. CDR1 is ENHRY and CDR2 is SYGVKD in the germline V gene. CDR3 length equals 16 residues. Losses at the gene ends were 10 bases for V and 3 bases for J; bases not matched to a gene: 10. The CDR3 coding sequence is TGTGCCAGCTCCGGTAGCGGGAGGGCCGACACCGGGGAGCTGTTTTTT. Encoded protein: CASSGSGRADTGELFF.

Notes on this clonotype: Since a much larger clone is just one base distant, this may be a read error. The chain joins TRBV6-1 to TRBJ2-7; D may be TRBD1 (5 bases). The CDR3 runs 12 residues. Looked up from germline, CDR1 is MNHNS and CDR2 is SASEGT. The CDR3 coding sequence is TGTGCCATCAGTCGACAGCCATACGAGCAGTACTTC. It encodes CAISRQPYEQYF.

This clonotype was recorded many times. This CDR3 is CASSPTPVSGEQYF. The CDR3 nucleotides are TGTGCCAGCAGCCCGACGCCTGTCTCTGGGGAGCAGTACTTC. The gene calls are TRBV3-1 and TRBJ2-7, with D hard to call. Germline V lookup: CDR1 LGHDT, CDR2 YNNKEL (reference sequence). Trimming took 4 bases from V and 7 from J, leaving 17 bases between them. CDR3 length: 14 residues.

In the case of this clonotype: One end of the junction fails to match germline, which may point to a read error. The chain employs TRBV19 and TRBJ2-7, with TRBD2 identical over 13 bases. The CDR3 is made up of 16 amino acids. Looked up from germline, CDR1 is LNHDA and CDR2 is SQIVND (reference sequence). The CDR3 DNA follows: TGTGCCAGTAGTTTAGGACTAGCGGGAGTCACCTACGAGCAGTGCTTC. This encodes CASSLGLAGVTYEQCF. Combining the CDR3 with reference TRBV19 and TRBJ2-7 gives the whole variable domain DGGITQSPKYLFRKEGQNVTLSCEQNLNHDAMYWYRQDPGQGLRLIYYSQIVNDFQKGDIAEGYSVSREKKESFPLTVTSAQKNPTAFYLCASSLGLAGVTYEQCFGPGTRLTVT.

The V gene is TRBV29-1, the J gene TRBJ1-4; no reliable D call. The CDR3 spans 8 residues. Germline assignment: CDR1 SQVTM and CDR2 ANQGSEA. Trimming stripped 6 bases from V and 17 bases from J, with 10 bases between. This CDR3 is CSVGIGFF. CDR3 sequence (DNA): TGCAGCGTCGGGATAGGTTTTTTT.

The chain joins TRBV29-1 to TRBJ1-4; TRBD1 agrees at 9 bases. The CDR3 loop spans 14 amino acids. Germline assignment: CDR1 SQVTM and CDR2 ANQGSEA. The V gene end was trimmed by 4 bases and the J gene end by 8 bases; junction bases not matched to a gene: 8. CDR3 sequence: CSVAWTGEREKLFF. The CDR3, as DNA: TGCAGCGTTGCGTGGACAGGGGAGAGAGAAAAACTGTTTTTT.

The chain recombines TRBV5-1 with TRBJ2-3, with 11 bases fitting TRBD2. V lost 5 bases, J lost 1 base, and 12 bases stayed unmatched. Germline V gene sequence: CDR1 SGHRS, CDR2 YFSETQ. The CDR3 covers 18 residues. This CDR3 is CASRDTSGSVFGTDTQYF. CDR3 in DNA: TGCGCCAGCAGAGATACTAGCGGGAGTGTTTTTGGCACAGATACGCAGTATTTT.

This clonotype has a count of ten or more. The chain combines TRBV7-2 with TRBJ2-7, with 8 nucleotides matching TRBD1. This CDR3 region has 16 residues. Trimming took 0 bases from V and 3 from J; bases not matched to a gene: 7. Per germline, CDR1 SGHTA and CDR2 FQGNSA. The CDR3 spells CASSLAPTGQGYEQYF. The CDR3 bases are TGTGCCAGCAGCTTAGCCCCTACCGGACAGGGCTACGAGCAGTACTTC.

The CDR3 is CASSVVESAVPTEAFF. CDR3 DNA sequence: TGTGCCAGCAGCGTAGTGGAGTCGGCCGTCCCCACTGAAGCTTTCTTT. The V call is TRBV9, the J call TRBJ1-1; D is unresolved. Trimming left V 0 bases short and J 4 bases short, with 16 bases between. Looked up from germline, CDR1 is SGDLS and CDR2 is YYNGEE. This CDR3 spans 16 amino acids.

The rearrangement links TRBV12-5 to TRBJ1-1; D is perhaps TRBD1 (5 bases). CDR3 length: 17 amino acids. V gave up 1 base and J gave up 2 bases, with 17 bases separating them. Looked up from germline, CDR1 is LGHNT and CDR2 is FRNRAP. CDR3 DNA sequence: TGTGCTAGTGGTTTGGGTCTCGGGGGGGTGAGAAACACTGAAGCTTTCTTT. Translation: CASGLGLGGVRNTEAFF.

The CDR3 nucleotides are TGTGCCAGTAGTATAGACGGAACGTCCTTCTATGGCTACACCTTC. It yields the protein CASSIDGTSFYGYTF. The chain recombines TRBV19 with TRBJ1-2; D is undetermined. Germline CDR1 reads LNHDA; CDR2 reads SQIVND (reference sequence). The V and J ends lost 0 bases and 4 bases respectively, with 12 bases between them. The CDR3 spans 15 residues.

This clonotype was observed many times. The chain couples TRBV7-3 to TRBJ2-1; 10 bases fit TRBD2. This CDR3 comprises 15 residues. Per germline, CDR1 SGHTA and CDR2 FQGTGA. J gave up 6 bases and V 3 bases, and 5 bases lay outside the gene matches. Here the CDR3 reads CASSLALAGSNEQFF. The CDR3 DNA sequence: TGTGCCAGCAGCTTGGCACTAGCGGGAAGCAATGAGCAGTTCTTC.

The chain recombines TRBV29-1 with TRBJ2-2; D not certain. Per the germline V gene, CDR1 is SQVTM and CDR2 is ANQGSEA. This CDR3 has 12 amino acids. V lost 3 bases, J lost 1 base, and 3 bases lay in between. DNA of the CDR3: TGCAGCGTTGAGGGGAACACCGGGGAGCTGTTTTTT. Protein sequence: CSVEGNTGELFF.

This sequence joins TRBV6-2 or TRBV6-3 and TRBJ2-2, with unresolved D. This CDR3 spans 13 amino acids. V lost 5 bases and J lost 3, with 7 bases in between. CDR1 MNHEY and CDR2 SVGEGT come from the germline V gene. The CDR3 loop is CASSDTDTGELFF. The CDR3 DNA sequence: TGTGCCAGCAGTGACACTGACACCGGGGAGCTGTTTTTT.

This chain uses TRBV2 with TRBJ1-1; D is ambiguous. CDR1 is SNHLY and CDR2 is FYNNEI in the germline V gene. Trimming pared 5 bases from V and 3 bases from J, leaving 10 bases between. CDR3 length: 13 amino acids. The CDR3 sequence: CASSLLGHTEAFF. The CDR3 nucleotides are TGTGCCAGCAGTTTACTGGGTCACACTGAAGCTTTCTTT. Complete variable domain (other parts from reference TRBV2 and TRBJ1-1): EPEVTQTPSHQVTQMGQEVILRCVPISNHLYFYWYRQILGQKVEFLVSFYNNEISEKSEIFDDQFSVERPDGSNFTLKIRSTKLEDSAMYFCASSLLGHTEAFFGQGTRLTVV.

This chain joins TRBV7-9 and TRBJ2-2; D uncertain. CDR1 and CDR2 from the germline V gene are SEHNR and FQNEAQ (reference sequence). The CDR3 loop spans 12 amino acids. Trimming took off 7 bases at V and 7 bases at J, with 10 bases between the two ends. The CDR3 coding sequence is TGTGCCAGCAAGAAACTCCTCGGGGAGCTGTTTTTT. Its translation is CASKKLLGELFF.

There are many counts of this clonotype. The rearrangement joins TRBV10-3 to TRBJ2-3, with a tentative D call TRBD2 (5 bases). CDR3 size: 15 residues. V was trimmed by 1 base and J by 6 bases, leaving 14 bases between them. Looked up from germline, CDR1 is ENHRY and CDR2 is SYGVKD. The CDR3 is CAISEWTPPADTQYF. In nucleotides, the CDR3 is TGTGCCATCAGTGAGTGGACTCCCCCCGCCGATACGCAGTATTTT.

At least ten counts were recorded for this clonotype. The rearrangement uses TRBV10-3 and TRBJ1-1; the D is unclear. V was cut by 10 bases and J by 1 base, with 22 bases left in between. Germline assignment: CDR1 ENHRY and CDR2 SYGVKD. This CDR3 has 16 amino acids. CDR3 protein: CATTPSLGVGNTEAFF. Written as DNA, the CDR3 is TGTGCCACCACTCCAAGCCTGGGAGTGGGGAACACTGAAGCTTTCTTT.

The count of this clonotype is one. CDR3 sequence reads: CATSRGGQASDTQYF. In nucleotides, the CDR3 is TGTGCCACCAGCAGAGGAGGGCAGGCCTCAGATACGCAGTATTTT. The rearrangement joins TRBV15 to TRBJ2-3; perhaps TRBD2 as D (5 bases). Germline V gives CDR1 LNHNV, CDR2 YYDKDF (reference sequence). The CDR3 contains 15 residues. V lost 1 base to trimming and J lost 4 bases, with 12 bases between them.

The chain links TRBV29-1 to TRBJ2-3; TRBD2 matches 8 bases. In germline, CDR1 is SQVTM, CDR2 ANQGSEA. V lost 0 bases and J lost 2; bases outside the gene matches: 4. This CDR3 has 15 amino acids. Written as DNA, the CDR3 is TGCAGCGTTGAAGAAGAACTAGCGGTCACAGATACGCAGTATTTT. Amino acid sequence: CSVEEELAVTDTQYF.

In its sample, this clonotype was seen a few times. V and J are TRBV5-4 and TRBJ2-3; TRBD2 aligns across 16 bases. The CDR3 is made up of 17 amino acids. CDR1 and CDR2 from the germline V gene are SGHNT and YYREEE (reference sequence). Trimming at V came to 3 bases and at J to 6 bases, leaving 7 bases not matched to a gene. CDR3 bases: TGTGCCAGCAGCTCCGGGACTAGCGGGAGGGGGGAGGATACGCAGTATTTT. Translation: CASSSGTSGRGEDTQYF.

The chain carries TRBV11-1 and TRBJ2-6, with D possibly matching TRBD2 (6 bases). The CDR3 has 16 amino acids. The germline V gene has CDR1 SGHAT and CDR2 FQDESV (reference sequence). The ends were cut back, 1 base at V and 4 bases at J, with 11 bases in the middle. Written as DNA, the CDR3 is TGTGCCAGCAGCTTAGGCAGGGCGGGGGGGGCCAACGTCCTGACTTTC. It is translated as CASSLGRAGGANVLTF.

This chain links TRBV7-6 with TRBJ2-3; D is ambiguous. V lost 5 bases and J lost 6, with 12 bases in between. CDR1 is SGHVS, CDR2 FNYEAQ, per germline. CDR3 size: 13 residues. CDR3 DNA: TGTGCCAGCAGCCCCGTACAACAGGATACGCAGTATTTT. It codes for CASSPVQQDTQYF.

V gene TRBV29-1 combines with J gene TRBJ2-2; possibly TRBD2 for D (7 bases). Trimming cost V 7 bases and J 3 bases, with 12 bases left between them. CDR1 SQVTM and CDR2 ANQGSEA come from the germline V gene. This CDR3 contains 13 residues. For the CDR3, the DNA is TGCAGCGGGGGGGGGCTGTACACCGGGGAGCTGTTTTTT. Protein product: CSGGGLYTGELFF.

V and J are TRBV2 and TRBJ2-3; no definite D call. The CDR3 runs 12 residues. Trimming left V 5 bases short and J 2 bases short, with 5 bases between. The V gene's germline CDR1 is SNHLY and CDR2 FYNNEI. For the CDR3, the DNA is TGTGCCAGCAGTCTCTACACAGATACGCAGTATTTT. The encoded protein is CASSLYTDTQYF.

Worth noting for this clonotype: The CDR3 ends on some other residue instead of the conserved phenylalanine or tryptophan, so this is likely a read error. The limits of the CDR3 on the DNA are not certain, so only TCRdb's listed CDR3 is given. The V and J genes are TRBV7-8 and TRBJ2-6; TRBD2, as called in the table, went unchecked against the DNA. The CDR3 is 8 amino acids in total, end residues counted. In germline, CDR1 is SGHVS, CDR2 FQNEAQ. The CDR3 region is CASSSQTS.

The rearrangement joins TRBV2 to TRBJ1-1; no definite D call. This CDR3 is 13 amino acids long. Per germline, CDR1 SNHLY and CDR2 FYNNEI. Trimming removed 8 bases from V and 4 bases from J, with 14 bases in between. In DNA form, the CDR3 reads TGTGCCAGCGTCTGGAACTGGAGCACTGAAGCTTTCTTT. Protein product: CASVWNWSTEAFF. Filled out from reference TRBV2 and TRBJ1-1, the complete variable domain reads EPEVTQTPSHQVTQMGQEVILRCVPISNHLYFYWYRQILGQKVEFLVSFYNNEISEKSEIFDDQFSVERPDGSNFTLKIRSTKLEDSAMYFCASVWNWSTEAFFGQGTRLTVV.

There are a few counts of this clonotype. The V call is TRBV19, the J call TRBJ2-5; 8 positions match TRBD1. The CDR3 is 13 amino acids. With 3 bases clipped from V and 3 bases from J, the junction kept 0 bases outside the gene matches. Germline CDR1 and CDR2: LNHDA and SQIVND (reference sequence). CDR3 in DNA: TGTGCCAGTAGTATGGACAGGGAAGAGACCCAGTACTTC. This encodes CASSMDREETQYF.

This chain joins TRBV20-1 and TRBJ2-7; tentative D call: TRBD2 (5 bases). The length of the CDR3 is 13 residues. CDR1 is DFQATT and CDR2 is SNEGSKA in the germline V gene (reference sequence). With 5 bases removed from V and 3 bases from J, the gap between germline ends came to 14 bases. In DNA, the CDR3 is TGCAGTGCTGGGAGAGATGGGGACTACGAGCAGTACTTC. It is translated as CSAGRDGDYEQYF.